This T cell receptor (beta chain) was captured by sequencing in a study of shared clonotypes between healthy human individuals. Germline V gene lookup returns CDR1 SGHRS and CDR2 YFSETQ. CDR3 size: 15 residues. Trimming at V came to 5 bases and at J to 3 bases, leaving 11 bases not matched to a gene. In regard to this clone: The antigen remains unidentified.

Study findings and constraints: Across subsets, estimated richness was generally greater for naive than for memory populations.

CD4+ cells were split into CD45RA+ naive and CD45RA-negative memory subsets. Clones were read by immunoSEQ multiplex PCR, and TCRdb kept only the in-frame ones, dropping some. The sample consists of about 1 million clones, about 77% of them appearing once. Sequenced input: memory CD4+ T cells sorted from blood. Subset indicated: CD45RA-negative fraction. The rearrangement uses TRBV5-1 and TRBJ2-7, with 7 nucleotides matching TRBD1. This receptor was taken from a man between 18 and 29 years old in good health. The CDR3 sequence is CASRLLHDRVYEQYF. The CDR3 DNA follows: TGCGCCAGCAGACTTCTCCATGACAGGGTCTACGAGCAGTACTTC.